The subject of this entry is one T cell receptor (beta chain). The germline CDR1 and CDR2 sequences are SGDLS and YYNGEE. Unmatched junction bases numbered 4, after V lost 3 bases and J lost 2 bases. The CDR3 consists of 15 residues. The method was immunoSEQ multiplex PCR; TCRdb's version includes in-frame clones alone and lacks a portion of them. The sample shows some 30,000 clones, 86% of them seen only once. This sample's treatment: randomized to nivolumab then ipilimumab (arm A) or the reverse (arm B). No patient had prior DNA-damaging chemotherapy. These data originate in a study of sequential checkpoint blockade in melanoma. Looking at the study overall: Maintenance nivolumab came after either treatment sequence.

The source is a human donor with melanoma. The rearrangement links TRBV9 to TRBJ1-2, with TRBD1 identical over 10 bases. This specimen was CD8+ T cells sorted from blood (inferred from file names), taken from a patient given nivolumab and ipilimumab in sequence. DNA for the CDR3: TGTGCCAGCAGCGCGGGGACAGGGGACAACTATGGCTACACCTTC. This codes for CASSAGTGDNYGYTF.